This T cell receptor beta chain was documented in a study of cytomegalovirus exposure and HLA in healthy donors. Losses at the gene ends were 3 bases for V and 3 bases for J; bases not matched to a gene: 5. The V gene's germline CDR1 is SGHNT and CDR2 YYREEE (reference sequence). CDR3 length: 14 amino acids. PCR involved 60 Vbeta and 13 Jbeta primers. Generated by immunoSEQ multiplex PCR, the TCRdb table keeps only in-frame clones and is missing some. The sample holds 200,000 to 250,000 clones, about three quarters seen once. The specimen sequenced was PBMCs. The chain has TRBV5-4 and TRBJ1-2, with 7 nucleotides matching TRBD1. The sequence came from a woman between 55 and 75 years old in good health and CMV-seropositive. In DNA form, the CDR3 reads TGTGCCAGCAGCTGGGGTGGACAGGACTATGGCTACACCTTC. Its protein is CASSWGGQDYGYTF.